Shown below are 11 T cell receptor beta chains from a single sample sequenced in a study of tumor and adjacent non-tumor tissue in lung cancer. The template was RNA from unsorted bulk tissue. TCRbeta libraries were built with three rounds of nested PCR, modified from ARM-PCR. MiXCR, run by TCRdb on the multiplex PCR reads, gives a single entry per CDR3 protein. The data hold fewer than 130,000 distinct CDR3 sequences, with 84% observed a single time. Sequenced: lung tumor tissue. All receptors come from a man aged 70 or older with non-small cell lung cancer.

This sequence joins TRBV7-3 and TRBJ2-4, with no clear D. V was trimmed by 6 bases and J by 0 bases, leaving 15 bases between them. Germline loops: CDR1 SGHTA, CDR2 FQGTGA. The CDR3 has 16 amino acids. The CDR3 nucleotides are TGTGCCAGCAGACCGGACCAAGGGCTAGCCAAAAACATTCAGTACTTC. It codes for CASRPDQGLAKNIQYF.

The chain employs TRBV20-1 and TRBJ2-3, with 9 bases fitting TRBD2. This CDR3 has 16 amino acids. Germline V lookup: CDR1 DFQATT, CDR2 SNEGSKA (reference sequence). This CDR3 is CTARGKSGGLTDTQYF. In DNA, the CDR3 is TGCACTGCCCGAGGGAAAAGCGGGGGGCTCACAGATACGCAGTATTTT.

As for this clonotype: An end of the junction differs from the germline gene, which may be a read error. V and J are TRBV12-3 or TRBV12-4 and TRBJ2-7; no reliable D call. The CDR3 has 13 amino acids. CDR3 sequence (DNA): TGTGCCAGCAGAATGGATCAAGCCTATGAGCAGTACTTC. Its translation is CASRMDQAYEQYF.

A note on this clonotype: This may be a read error, as it is one base from a much larger clone. The V gene is TRBV28, the J gene TRBJ1-5; possible D gene TRBD1, 6 bases. The CDR3 loop spans 14 amino acids. Germline V CDR1 and CDR2: MDHEN, SYDVKM. CDR3 nucleotide sequence: TGTGCCAGCAGTTTGCCCACGGACAGAGGTCCCCAGGATTTT. As protein: CASSLPTDRGPQDF. The entire variable domain, with the rest obtained from reference TRBV28 and TRBJ1-5, is as follows: DVKVTQSSRYLVKRTGEKVFLECVQDMDHENMFWYRQDPGLGLRLIYFSYDVKMKEKGDIPEGYSVSREKKERFSLILESASTNQTSMYLCASSLPTDRGPQDFGDGTRLSIL.

Turning to this clonotype: A read error is possible here, since a much larger clone lies one base away. The V and J genes are TRBV5-1 and TRBJ2-3; no firm D call. V lost 4 bases to trimming and J lost 8 bases, with 20 bases between them. The CDR3 sequence is 15 residues long. Germline V lookup: CDR1 SGHRS, CDR2 YFSETQ. CDR3 sequence (DNA): TGCGCCAGCAGCCCGTCTCCCCGCTTGCAAGGTACGCAGTATTTT. It encodes CASSPSPRLQGTQYF.

Details on this clonotype: One end of the junction does not line up with germline, which may come from a read error. The rearrangement links TRBV12-3 or TRBV12-4 to TRBJ1-1; D is undetermined. This CDR3 is 10 amino acids long. The CDR3 loop is CASRVSEVFF. DNA for the CDR3: TGTGCCAGCAGAGTGAGTGAAGTTTTCTTT.

About this clonotype itself: Germline and junction disagree at one end, which may indicate a read error. The chain links TRBV4-2 to TRBJ2-1, with D hard to call. Germline CDR1 and CDR2: LGHNA and YNFKEQ. The CDR3 totals 15 residues. The CDR3: CASSQGSLQYNEKFF. The CDR3 region has the DNA TGTGCCAGCAGCCAAGGTTCCCTTCAATACAATGAGAAGTTCTTC.

V is TRBV9 and J is TRBJ2-5; TRBD2 matches at 9 bases. The germline gives CDR1 SGDLS, CDR2 YYNGEE. This CDR3 has 18 amino acids. The ends lost 0 bases at V and 2 bases at J; junction bases unmatched: 11. The CDR3 DNA reads TGTGCCAGCAGCGTAGCGGTTAGCGGGAGTATTGGGCAAGAGACCCAGTACTTC. Amino acid sequence: CASSVAVSGSIGQETQYF.

V and J are TRBV6-5 and TRBJ2-4, with D unresolved. The CDR3 is made up of 14 amino acids. The V gene's germline CDR1 is MNHEY and CDR2 SVGAGI. V lost 9 bases to trimming and J lost 6 bases, with 18 bases between them. CDR3 amino acids: CASRYGAGINIQYF. DNA for the CDR3: TGTGCCAGTAGATACGGAGCAGGCATAAACATTCAGTACTTC.

The chain employs TRBV5-6 and TRBJ2-5, with D perhaps matching TRBD1 or TRBD2 (6 bases each). In germline, CDR1 is SGHDT, CDR2 YYEEEE. V lost 6 bases and J 10 bases, leaving 22 bases between the germline ends. The CDR3 loop spans 14 amino acids. This CDR3 is CASNWDFRGEVQYF. CDR3 DNA sequence: TGTGCCAGCAACTGGGACTTCAGGGGAGAGGTCCAGTACTTC.

This clonotype was seen a single time. Germline and junction disagree at one end, which may indicate a read error. CDR3 region: CASSAGAGGYTF. DNA for the CDR3: TGTGCCAGCAGTGCCGGAGCGGGTGGCTACACCTTT. The rearrangement uses TRBV12-3 or TRBV12-4 and TRBJ1-2; D is unclear. The CDR3 consists of 12 residues.